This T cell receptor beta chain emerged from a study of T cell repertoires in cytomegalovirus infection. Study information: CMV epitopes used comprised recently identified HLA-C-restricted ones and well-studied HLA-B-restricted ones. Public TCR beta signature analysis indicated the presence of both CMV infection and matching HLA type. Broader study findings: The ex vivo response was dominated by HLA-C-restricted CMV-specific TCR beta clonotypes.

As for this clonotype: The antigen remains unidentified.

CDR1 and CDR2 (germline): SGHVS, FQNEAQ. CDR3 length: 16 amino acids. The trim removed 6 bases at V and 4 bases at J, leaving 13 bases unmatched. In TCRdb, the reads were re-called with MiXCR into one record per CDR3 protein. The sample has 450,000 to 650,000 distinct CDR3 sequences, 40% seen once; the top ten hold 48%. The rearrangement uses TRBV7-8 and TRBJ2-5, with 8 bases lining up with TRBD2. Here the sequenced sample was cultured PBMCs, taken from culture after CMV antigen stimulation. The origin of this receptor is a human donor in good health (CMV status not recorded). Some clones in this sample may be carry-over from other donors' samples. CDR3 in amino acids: CASRQDSGTMGETQYF. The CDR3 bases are TGTGCCAGCAGACAAGATAGCGGGACGATGGGAGAGACCCAGTACTTC.